One and the same sample provided the 31 T cell receptor beta chains below, sequenced in a study of cytomegalovirus exposure and HLA in healthy donors. PCR amplification relied on 60 Vbeta primers (plus 13 Jbeta primers). Profiled with immunoSEQ multiplex PCR; TCRdb holds only in-frame clones, not every one. Found here are over 110,000 clones, roughly 80% of them singletons; the top ten hold more than 0.85%. Sequenced input: PBMCs. All receptors come from a young man in good health and CMV-seronegative.

This clone was counted a few times. The DNA for the CDR3 is TGCGCCAGCAGCCAAGATGAAACTACTAACTATGGCTACACCTTC. Protein: CASSQDETTNYGYTF. The V gene is TRBV4-3, the J gene TRBJ1-2; D uncertain. The germline CDR1 and CDR2 sequences are LGHNA and YSLEER. Trimming pared 0 bases from V and 0 bases from J, leaving 8 bases between. The CDR3 covers 15 residues.

V is TRBV6-6 and J is TRBJ2-5, with TRBD2 matching over 12 bases. The J call is doubtful: the DNA matches TRBJ2-7 better. Germline V CDR1 and CDR2: MNHNY, SVGAGI (reference sequence). This CDR3 is built from 13 residues. CDR3 loop: CASSLAGGFEQYF. CDR3 sequence (DNA): TGTGCCAGCAGTCTAGCGGGGGGGTTCGAGCAGTACTTC.

This clone has only a few counts. The rearrangement links TRBV6-1 to TRBJ2-7; no firm D call. CDR1 MNHNS and CDR2 SASEGT come from the germline V gene. The CDR3 length is 12 residues. Trimming removed 3 bases at V and 3 bases at J, with 6 bases between. The CDR3 loop reads CASSETFYEQYF. DNA for the CDR3: TGTGCCAGCAGTGAGACTTTCTACGAGCAGTACTTC.

This clone was seen a single time. The chain carries TRBV11-2 and TRBJ2-5; the match to TRBD1 covers 10 bases. V was clipped by 5 bases and J by 1 base; unmatched bases: 7. Germline CDR1 SGHAT, CDR2 FQNNGV. There are 16 residues in the CDR3. The CDR3 sequence: CASSPWDRGVQETQYF. The CDR3 nucleotides are TGTGCCAGCAGCCCGTGGGACAGGGGAGTCCAAGAGACCCAGTACTTC.

The chain joins TRBV6-4 to TRBJ1-6; the D is unclear. The CDR3 contains 14 residues. Germline values: CDR1 MRHNA, CDR2 SNTAGT. V gave up 3 bases and J gave up 9 bases, with 12 bases separating them. The CDR3 reads CASSENLTGSPLHF. The CDR3 coding sequence is TGTGCCAGCAGTGAGAATCTTACCGGTTCACCCCTCCACTTT.

The V call is TRBV18, the J call TRBJ1-4; 8 nucleotides agree with TRBD1. The CDR3 totals 16 residues. Trimming removed 3 bases from V and 5 bases from J; junction bases left unmatched: 8. CDR1 KGHSH and CDR2 LQKENI come from the germline V gene. CDR3 nucleotides: TGTGCCAGCTCACCGGCCCGGCAGGGGGCCAATGAAAAACTGTTTTTT. Its protein is CASSPARQGANEKLFF.

This chain links TRBV5-4 with TRBJ1-2; 11 bases are a match to TRBD1. The CDR3 runs to 15 residues. Germline trimming cut 3 bases from V and 0 bases from J; bases unmatched to any gene: 1. Germline CDR1 reads SGHNT; CDR2 reads YYREEE (reference sequence). CDR3 nucleotide sequence: TGTGCCAGCAGCTGGGGACAGGGGGCTAACTATGGCTACACCTTC. Translating it yields CASSWGQGANYGYTF. Based on the CDR3 plus reference TRBV5-4 and TRBJ1-2, the full variable domain is ETGVTQSPTHLIKTRGQQVTLRCSSQSGHNTVSWYQQALGQGPQFIFQYYREEENGRGNFPPRFSGLQFPNYSSELNVNALELDDSALYLCASSWGQGANYGYTFGSGTRLTVV.

V gene TRBV19 combines with J gene TRBJ1-2, with D perhaps matching TRBD1 (6 bases). Trimming cost V 9 bases and J 4 bases, with 21 bases left between them. CDR3 size: 15 residues. Germline V gives CDR1 LNHDA, CDR2 SQIVND (reference sequence). The CDR3 DNA reads as TGTGCCAGCCTCGCCCACTCGACAGGCCCCTATGGCTACACCTTC. It codes for CASLAHSTGPYGYTF.

This chain joins TRBV9 and TRBJ2-3; 11 bases line up with TRBD1. The CDR3 is made up of 15 amino acids. After removal of 0 bases from V and 4 bases from J, the junction contained 1 base not matched to a gene. Germline V gives CDR1 SGDLS, CDR2 YYNGEE. Here the CDR3 DNA reads TGTGCCAGCAGCGTAGGGACAGGGGGCGCAGATACGCAGTATTTT. Amino acid sequence: CASSVGTGGADTQYF. The variable domain in full, completed from reference TRBV9 and TRBJ2-3, reads DSGVTQTPKHLITATGQRVTLRCSPRSGDLSVYWYQQSLDQGLQFLIQYYNGEERAKGNILERFSAQQFPDLHSELNLSSLELGDSALYFCASSVGTGGADTQYFGPGTRLTVL.

The chain joins TRBV7-9 to TRBJ1-2, with D tentatively TRBD1 (5 bases). CDR1 is SEHNR and CDR2 is FQNEAQ in the germline V gene (reference sequence). Trimming took 11 bases from V and 0 from J, leaving 13 bases between them. CDR3 length: 13 residues. CDR3 sequence (DNA): TGTGCCGGGGCCCAGTCGTCTAACTATGGCTACACCTTC. Residues: CAGAQSSNYGYTF.

This clone was recorded once. In nucleotides, the CDR3 is TGTGCCAGCAGCAGAAGCGGGGGGCCCAGGGACGAGCAGTACTTC. This gives the protein CASSRSGGPRDEQYF. The chain employs TRBV7-6 and TRBJ2-7, with TRBD2 matching over 9 bases. The germline gives CDR1 SGHVS, CDR2 FNYEAQ. There are 15 residues in the CDR3. Trimming cost V 5 bases and J 5 bases; bases outside gene matches: 10. Based on the CDR3 plus reference TRBV7-6 and TRBJ2-7, the full variable domain is GAGVSQSPRYKVTKRGQDVALRCDPISGHVSLYWYRQALGQGPEFLTYFNYEAQQDKSGLPNDRFSAERPEGSISTLTIQRTEQRDSAMYRCASSRSGGPRDEQYFGPGTRLTVT.

The genes are TRBV7-9 and TRBJ1-6, with D possibly TRBD1 on 5 matching bases. V lost 5 bases, J lost 7 bases, and 18 bases lay in between. Per germline, CDR1 SEHNR and CDR2 FQNEAQ (reference sequence). The CDR3 is 16 residues long. CDR3 loop: CASSISGPTWNSPLHF. The CDR3 DNA reads TGTGCCAGCAGCATATCAGGGCCTACTTGGAATTCACCCCTCCACTTT.

Note on this clone: Other DNA sequences from this sample encode an identical CDR3 as well. This chain links TRBV2 with TRBJ1-5; D may be TRBD1 (5 bases). Per germline, CDR1 SNHLY and CDR2 FYNNEI. This CDR3 region has 16 residues. Trimming stripped 5 bases from V and 3 bases from J, with 17 bases between. The CDR3 spells CASSTRVSGSNQPQHF. The CDR3 coding sequence is TGTGCCAGCAGTACCAGGGTTTCAGGATCCAATCAGCCCCAGCATTTT.

This sequence joins TRBV19 and TRBJ2-2; no firm D call. The CDR3 sequence is 14 residues long. V was clipped by 5 bases and J by 3 bases, with 10 bases between them. Germline-derived CDR1 and CDR2 are LNHDA and SQIVND (reference sequence). The CDR3, as DNA: TGTGCCAGTAGTGTGATACTGGACACCGGGGAGCTGTTTTTT. Encoded protein: CASSVILDTGELFF.

The chain couples TRBV7-2 to TRBJ1-3, with D possibly TRBD1 on 6 matching bases. The germline V gene has CDR1 SGHTA and CDR2 FQGNSA. V lost 1 base and J lost 3, with 13 bases in between. This CDR3 has 16 amino acids. CDR3 coding DNA: TGTGCCAGCAGCTTAGGTCCAGGGGCCGGTGGAAACACCATATATTTT. This encodes CASSLGPGAGGNTIYF.

This clone was detected a few times. The chain links TRBV7-6 to TRBJ2-2, with D possibly being TRBD1 (6 bases). V was pared by 4 bases and J by 5 bases, with 11 bases between. CDR3 size: 14 residues. Germline CDR1 reads SGHVS; CDR2 reads FNYEAQ. CDR3 region: CASSSRGWTGELFF. CDR3 in DNA: TGTGCCAGCAGCTCGAGGGGGTGGACCGGGGAGCTGTTTTTT.

V and J are TRBV16 and TRBJ1-1; tentatively, D is TRBD1 (6 bases). Germline CDR1 and CDR2: KGHSY and FQNENV. This CDR3 region has 15 residues. The V and J ends lost 4 bases and 0 bases respectively, with 12 bases between them. DNA of the CDR3: TGTGCCAGCAGCCGAACACAGGGCCTGAACACTGAAGCTTTCTTT. Protein product: CASSRTQGLNTEAFF.

The rearrangement uses TRBV19 and TRBJ1-1; D possibly corresponds to TRBD1 (6 bases). From germline, CDR1 is LNHDA and CDR2 SQIVND (reference sequence). V gave up 6 bases and J gave up 2 bases, with 10 bases separating them. CDR3 length: 13 residues. In DNA, the CDR3 is TGTGCCAGTAGACACAGGGAAAACACTGAAGCTTTCTTT. Its protein product is CASRHRENTEAFF.

J is TRBJ1-2 and V is TRBV7-9; D not certain. CDR1 is SEHNR, CDR2 FQNEAQ, per germline (reference sequence). The CDR3 contains 13 residues. Trimming removed 5 bases from V and 7 bases from J, with 14 bases in between. The CDR3 DNA is TGTGCCAGCAGCCCCTCGCCCCCGAGTGGCTACACCTTC. Translating it yields CASSPSPPSGYTF.

This clone was picked up one time. The chain has TRBV5-6 and TRBJ1-2; TRBD1 matches 7 bases. The CDR3 spans 16 residues. With 4 bases clipped from V and 1 base from J, the junction kept 10 bases outside the gene matches. Germline lookup yields CDR1 SGHDT and CDR2 YYEEEE. The CDR3: CASSPEGQSINYGYTF. The CDR3, as DNA: TGTGCCAGCAGCCCCGAGGGACAGTCGATTAACTATGGCTACACCTTC. The complete variable domain, with remaining parts taken from reference TRBV5-6 and TRBJ1-2, reads DAGVTQSPTHLIKTRGQQVTLRCSPKSGHDTVSWYQQALGQGPQFIFQYYEEEERQRGNFPDRFSGHQFPNYSSELNVNALLLGDSALYLCASSPEGQSINYGYTFGSGTRLTVV.

The chain recombines TRBV7-8 with TRBJ2-2, with 13 bases lining up with TRBD2. The CDR3 has 19 amino acids. The V gene's germline CDR1 is SGHVS and CDR2 FQNEAQ. Trimming cost V 4 bases and J 6 bases; bases outside gene matches: 14. The CDR3 here is CASSSEPSPTSGGAGELFF. The CDR3 DNA is TGTGCCAGCAGCTCCGAACCCTCTCCAACTAGCGGGGGGGCCGGGGAGCTGTTTTTT.

This clone showed up just a few times. V usage is TRBV2 and J usage is TRBJ1-2, with 9 bases aligning to TRBD1. V lost 11 bases and J lost 1; bases outside the gene matches: 17. Per germline, CDR1 SNHLY and CDR2 FYNNEI. This CDR3 comprises 17 residues. The CDR3 coding sequence is TGTGCCTTTACGGACAGGGGTGGGGGTAGGGGTAACTATGGCTACACCTTC. This translates into CAFTDRGGGRGNYGYTF.

The rearrangement joins TRBV2 to TRBJ1-1; TRBD1 aligns across 10 bases. Germline-derived CDR1 and CDR2 are SNHLY and FYNNEI. The CDR3 loop spans 15 amino acids. V trimming: 6 bases; J trimming: 4 bases; junction bases outside the gene matches: 8. CDR3 DNA: TGTGCCAGCAGCCCCGGGACAGGGGTAAGCACTGAAGCTTTCTTT. This translates into CASSPGTGVSTEAFF.

The chain couples TRBV19 to TRBJ2-3; 11 nucleotides line up with TRBD2. Germline CDR1 and CDR2: LNHDA and SQIVND (reference sequence). This CDR3 is 16 amino acids long. J gave up 2 bases and V 5 bases, and 6 bases lay outside the gene matches. The CDR3 nucleotides are TGTGCCAGTAGTCTCCTAGCGGGGGGCCTCACAGATACGCAGTATTTT. It encodes CASSLLAGGLTDTQYF. The full variable domain, its missing parts supplied by reference TRBV19 and TRBJ2-3, is DGGITQSPKYLFRKEGQNVTLSCEQNLNHDAMYWYRQDPGQGLRLIYYSQIVNDFQKGDIAEGYSVSREKKESFPLTVTSAQKNPTAFYLCASSLLAGGLTDTQYFGPGTRLTVL.

This clone was seen a few times. The CDR3 sequence is CASSLGALQAGEKLFF. In DNA form, the CDR3 reads TGCGCCAGCAGCTTAGGGGCCCTTCAGGCGGGGGAAAAACTGTTTTTT. The chain couples TRBV5-1 to TRBJ1-4, with D maybe TRBD1 (5 bases). Germline V gene lookup returns CDR1 SGHRS and CDR2 YFSETQ. V was trimmed by 2 bases and J by 8 bases, leaving 19 bases between them. There are 16 residues in the CDR3.

The rearrangement uses TRBV19 and TRBJ1-2, with no clear D. Deletions cut 3 bases from V and 6 bases from J, with 8 bases between. The CDR3 totals 12 residues. From germline, CDR1 is LNHDA and CDR2 SQIVND (reference sequence). The CDR3 DNA sequence: TGTGCCAGTAGTATTGATCCGGATGGCTACACCTTC. Translation gives CASSIDPDGYTF.

This clone has just a few counts. The genes are TRBV14 and TRBJ2-7, with unresolved D. Trimming stripped 1 base from V and 3 bases from J, with 7 bases between. CDR1 is SGHDN and CDR2 is FVKESK in the germline V gene. This CDR3 has 13 residues. The CDR3 nucleotides read TGTGCCAGCAGCCAAGGAGGATACTACGAGCAGTACTTC. It yields the protein CASSQGGYYEQYF.

The chain employs TRBV5-1 and TRBJ2-3; 8 positions match TRBD1. The V gene's germline CDR1 is SGHRS and CDR2 YFSETQ. The CDR3 totals 14 residues. Trimming took 4 bases from V and 5 from J; bases not matched to a gene: 6. CDR3 DNA: TGCGCCAGCAGCCGGGACAGGAACGAAGATACGCAGTATTTT. Translating gives CASSRDRNEDTQYF.

The chain couples TRBV5-4 to TRBJ2-7; weak D call: TRBD2 (6 bases). Trimming pared 4 bases from V and 4 bases from J, leaving 12 bases between. CDR3 length equals 13 residues. From germline, CDR1 is SGHNT and CDR2 YYREEE (reference sequence). The CDR3 is CASSPGLEYEQYF. The CDR3 DNA sequence: TGTGCCAGCAGCCCGGGACTGGAATACGAGCAGTACTTC.

This chain joins TRBV11-3 and TRBJ2-3; D not certain. The CDR3 length is 12 residues. Trimming left V 3 bases short and J 2 bases short, with 3 bases between. The V gene's germline CDR1 is SGHNT and CDR2 YENEEA. The CDR3 bases are TGTGCCAGCAGCTTTTACACAGATACGCAGTATTTT. Translated: CASSFYTDTQYF.

This clone was seen a single time. The chain couples TRBV9 to TRBJ2-3; 8 nucleotides line up with TRBD1. CDR3 length equals 16 residues. Trimming at V came to 3 bases and at J to 2 bases, leaving 8 bases not matched to a gene. Per germline, CDR1 SGDLS and CDR2 YYNGEE. The CDR3 protein is CASSGRTGSATDTQYF. As DNA, the CDR3 is TGTGCCAGCAGCGGCCGGACAGGGTCTGCCACAGATACGCAGTATTTT.